This T cell receptor (beta chain) was profiled in a study of beta chain features in type 1 diabetes. For the study at large: Examined across all samples were about 99,000,000 sorted cells.

Study results and limitations: Across all four CD4+ subsets, people with type 1 diabetes showed modestly shorter TCRB CDR3s. Patients showed naive, central memory and Treg TCRB repertoires that appeared more similar than those of healthy donors.

The investigators reverse transcribed all of the isolated RNA, so they sequenced expressed TCRB transcripts. Clones were sequenced by immunoSEQ multiplex PCR, and TCRdb holds only the in-frame ones, with some missing. Of roughly 260,000 clones in the sample, 20% are singletons; the top ten hold less than 0.035%. Donors contributed one heparinised blood draw apiece, averaging about 110 mL. Trimming removed 2 bases from V and 9 bases from J, with 11 bases in between. The germline V gene encodes CDR1 MNHEY and CDR2 SVGAGI. The CDR3 is made up of 14 amino acids. Comments on this clone: What it recognizes is unknown.

The genes are TRBV6-5 and TRBJ1-6; a possible D gene is TRBD1 (5 bases). The TCR comes from a woman aged 40 to 50 with type 1 diabetes. The sequenced sample consisted of naive CD4+ T cells from blood. CDR3 protein: CASSYRGGGSPLHF. CDR3 coding DNA: TGTGCCAGCAGTTACAGGGGAGGCGGTTCACCCCTCCACTTT.